This is a list of T cell receptor beta chains from one sample in a study of T-cell memory formation after mild COVID-19. Using its own MiXCR run on the 5' RACE reads, TCRdb lists one record per CDR3 protein. The sample has around 150,000 distinct CDR3 sequences, approximately 10% seen once. Sequencing used PBMCs or a T cell subset sorted from them (not recorded which). The receptors shown here come from a man aged 18 to 29 who had mild COVID-19 (a few samples of this study predate the infection). Cell type and time point are not known. Both conserved end residues are part of each CDR3. Each record gives: D gene, CDR3 length, clone size, V gene, J gene, CDR3 DNA, CDR3 protein. A D gene is named only where the DNA matches it firmly. Rows give clone size only sometimes, using once, few, many, or a class for an expanded clone.

d_gene: .
len: 17
abundance: many
v_gene: TRBV12-3/TRBV12-4
j_gene: TRBJ2-6
CDR3nt: TGTGCCAGCAGTTTAGTTCACATGGCAGCGGGGGCCAACGTCCTGACTTTC
CDR3aa: CASSLVHMAAGANVLTF

d_gene: TRBD1
len: 16
abundance: .
v_gene: TRBV7-2
j_gene: TRBJ2-1
CDR3nt: TGTGCCAGCAGCTTTCAGACAGGGGCGCACTACAATGAGCAGTTCTTC
CDR3aa: CASSFQTGAHYNEQFF

d_gene: .
len: 13
abundance: many
v_gene: TRBV7-8
j_gene: TRBJ2-5
CDR3nt: TGTGCCAGCAACCCCGGGGACCAAGAGACCCAGTACTTC
CDR3aa: CASNPGDQETQYF

d_gene: .
len: 15
abundance: .
v_gene: TRBV18
j_gene: TRBJ1-1
CDR3nt: TGTGCCAGCTCACCGGATTCGAGGGGGAACACTGAAGCTTTCTTT
CDR3aa: CASSPDSRGNTEAFF

d_gene: .
len: 16
abundance: many
v_gene: TRBV20-1
j_gene: TRBJ2-1
CDR3nt: TGCAGTGCTAGAGATCCAAGGGGGGGCCCTTACAATGAGCAGTTCTTC
CDR3aa: CSARDPRGGPYNEQFF

d_gene: TRBD1
len: 15
abundance: .
v_gene: TRBV20-1
j_gene: TRBJ2-7
CDR3nt: TGCAGTGCTAGAGATCAGGGGGCCCCATCCTACGAGCAGTACTTC
CDR3aa: CSARDQGAPSYEQYF

d_gene: TRBD1
len: 14
abundance: .
v_gene: TRBV10-2
j_gene: TRBJ2-1
CDR3nt: TGCGCCAGCAGTGGGAGACAGGGGGAGATTGAGCAGTTCTTC
CDR3aa: CASSGRQGEIEQFF

d_gene: .
len: 15
abundance: few
v_gene: TRBV28
j_gene: TRBJ1-5
CDR3nt: TGTGCCAGCAGTTCAAGTGGGGTCGGCAATCAGCCCCAGCATTTT
CDR3aa: CASSSSGVGNQPQHF

d_gene: .
len: 13
abundance: .
v_gene: TRBV25-1
j_gene: TRBJ2-2
CDR3nt: TGTGCCAGCAGGGCAGGGAACACCGGGGAGCTGTTTTTT
CDR3aa: CASRAGNTGELFF

d_gene: .
len: 15
abundance: .
v_gene: TRBV4-3
j_gene: TRBJ1-1
CDR3nt: TGCGCCAGCAGCCGCAATATACAGGGTAACACTGAAGCTTTCTTT
CDR3aa: CASSRNIQGNTEAFF

d_gene: .
len: 10
abundance: .
v_gene: TRBV29-1
j_gene: TRBJ1-2
CDR3nt: TGCAGCGTAGGTAGGGCTGGCTACACCTTC
CDR3aa: CSVGRAGYTF

d_gene: TRBD1
len: 13
abundance: .
v_gene: TRBV10-3
j_gene: TRBJ2-3
CDR3nt: TGTGCCATCAGTGTCGACAGGGAAGATACGCAGTATTTT
CDR3aa: CAISVDREDTQYF

d_gene: TRBD1
len: 15
abundance: .
v_gene: TRBV6-6
j_gene: TRBJ2-7
CDR3nt: TGTGCCAGCAGTCTAGGGGGCGCGCGTAACTACGAGCAGAACTTC
CDR3aa: CASSLGGARNYEQNF

d_gene: TRBD2
len: 16
abundance: few
v_gene: TRBV5-1
j_gene: TRBJ2-1
CDR3nt: TGCGCCAGCAGCTTTACTAGCGGGGGGATCTACAATGAGCAGTTCTTC
CDR3aa: CASSFTSGGIYNEQFF

d_gene: TRBD1
len: 14
abundance: few
v_gene: TRBV7-8
j_gene: TRBJ1-1
CDR3nt: TGTGCCAGCAGCTCCATTAACAGGGGCTCTGAAGCTTTCTTT
CDR3aa: CASSSINRGSEAFF

d_gene: .
len: 14
abundance: many
v_gene: TRBV7-2
j_gene: TRBJ2-1
CDR3nt: TGTGCCAGCAACAGACGAGGCTCCTACAATGAGCAGTTCTTC
CDR3aa: CASNRRGSYNEQFF

d_gene: .
len: 16
abundance: few
v_gene: TRBV5-1
j_gene: TRBJ2-3
CDR3nt: TGCGCCAGCAGCTCGGCGGCAGGTCCTTCCACAGATACGCAGTATTTT
CDR3aa: CASSSAAGPSTDTQYF

d_gene: TRBD2
len: 12
abundance: many
v_gene: TRBV7-3
j_gene: TRBJ2-1
CDR3nt: TGTGCCAGCAGCAAACTAGCGGGCGAGCAGTTCTTC
CDR3aa: CASSKLAGEQFF

d_gene: TRBD2
len: 15
abundance: .
v_gene: TRBV4-2
j_gene: TRBJ2-5
CDR3nt: TGTGCCAGCAGCCAAGAGGCTAGCGGGGGGGAGACCCAGTACTTC
CDR3aa: CASSQEASGGETQYF

d_gene: .
len: 15
abundance: .
v_gene: TRBV7-9
j_gene: TRBJ1-6
CDR3nt: TGTGCCAGCAGCTTATTGCCGGGTGAGGGAACACCCCTCCACTTT
CDR3aa: CASSLLPGEGTPLHF

d_gene: .
len: 16
abundance: many
v_gene: TRBV18
j_gene: TRBJ2-7
CDR3nt: TGTGCCAGCTCACCATCGCTAGGGCAGGGAGGCTACGAGCAGTACTTC
CDR3aa: CASSPSLGQGGYEQYF

d_gene: .
len: 12
abundance: .
v_gene: TRBV11-2
j_gene: TRBJ1-1
CDR3nt: TGTGCCAGCAGCTTATGGGGGGATGAAGCTTTCTTT
CDR3aa: CASSLWGDEAFF

d_gene: .
len: 13
abundance: .
v_gene: TRBV6-5
j_gene: TRBJ1-5
CDR3nt: TGTGCCAGCAGTCCCACAGACAATCAGCCCCAGCATTTT
CDR3aa: CASSPTDNQPQHF

d_gene: TRBD2
len: 17
abundance: few
v_gene: TRBV7-2
j_gene: TRBJ2-5
CDR3nt: TGTGCCAGCAGCCTGGGACTAGCGGGGGCCACGGGGGAGACCCAGTACTTC
CDR3aa: CASSLGLAGATGETQYF

d_gene: TRBD2
len: 14
abundance: .
v_gene: TRBV7-3
j_gene: TRBJ2-7
CDR3nt: TGTGCCAGCAGCTCAAACCGACTAGCCCACGAGCAGTACTTC
CDR3aa: CASSSNRLAHEQYF

d_gene: TRBD2
len: 14
abundance: .
v_gene: TRBV20-1
j_gene: TRBJ2-3
CDR3nt: TGCAGTGGAAGCGGGGGGGCTGGCACAGATACGCAGTATTTT
CDR3aa: CSGSGGAGTDTQYF

d_gene: .
len: 16
abundance: .
v_gene: TRBV5-1
j_gene: TRBJ2-3
CDR3nt: TGCGCCAGCAGCGCGGGATCTTTGGGGCCCACAGATACGCAGTATTTT
CDR3aa: CASSAGSLGPTDTQYF

d_gene: .
len: 16
abundance: few
v_gene: TRBV3-1
j_gene: TRBJ1-4
CDR3nt: TGTGCCAGCAGCCCCGCCCGACGGTCAACTAATGAAAAACTGTTTTTT
CDR3aa: CASSPARRSTNEKLFF

d_gene: TRBD2
len: 16
abundance: .
v_gene: TRBV6-2/TRBV6-3
j_gene: TRBJ2-3
CDR3nt: TGTGCCAGCAGTAACGTAGCGGGGATCGGGACAGATACGCAGTATTTT
CDR3aa: CASSNVAGIGTDTQYF

d_gene: TRBD1
len: 13
abundance: .
v_gene: TRBV6-1
j_gene: TRBJ2-7
CDR3nt: TGTGCCAGCAAATCGGGACAGTCCTACGAGCAGTACTTC
CDR3aa: CASKSGQSYEQYF

d_gene: TRBD1
len: 17
abundance: .
v_gene: TRBV4-1
j_gene: TRBJ2-3
CDR3nt: TGCGCCAGCAGCCACTTCTTGACAGGGGCAGGGACAGATACGCAGTATTTT
CDR3aa: CASSHFLTGAGTDTQYF

d_gene: TRBD1
len: 13
abundance: few
v_gene: TRBV29-1
j_gene: TRBJ2-5
CDR3nt: TGCAGCGCTCACCAGGGGGCAGGGGAGACCCAGTACTTC
CDR3aa: CSAHQGAGETQYF

d_gene: TRBD1
len: 16
abundance: many
v_gene: TRBV6-5
j_gene: TRBJ1-5
CDR3nt: TGTGCCAGCAGTTACTCTCGGACAGGGGGCAATCAGCCCCAGCATTTT
CDR3aa: CASSYSRTGGNQPQHF

d_gene: .
len: 11
abundance: .
v_gene: TRBV23-1
j_gene: TRBJ2-2
CDR3nt: TGCGCCAGCAAAATCGCCGGGGAGCTGTTTTTT
CDR3aa: CASKIAGELFF

d_gene: TRBD2
len: 15
abundance: few
v_gene: TRBV12-3/TRBV12-4
j_gene: TRBJ2-1
CDR3nt: TGTGCCAGCAGGACCGGGACTAGCGGGGGGAATGAGCAGTTCTTC
CDR3aa: CASRTGTSGGNEQFF

d_gene: .
len: 13
abundance: few
v_gene: TRBV6-5
j_gene: TRBJ1-1
CDR3nt: TGTGCCAGCAGCTCTAGACAGAACACTGAAGCTTTCTTT
CDR3aa: CASSSRQNTEAFF

d_gene: .
len: 14
abundance: .
v_gene: TRBV12-3/TRBV12-4
j_gene: TRBJ1-6
CDR3nt: TGTGCCAGCAGTTTGAGTCAGTATAATTCACCCCTCCACTTT
CDR3aa: CASSLSQYNSPLHF

d_gene: .
len: 15
abundance: few
v_gene: TRBV20-1
j_gene: TRBJ2-1
CDR3nt: TGCAGTGCTAGAGATGTTTTCCGAAACCACAATGAGCAGTTCTTC
CDR3aa: CSARDVFRNHNEQFF

d_gene: TRBD2
len: 15
abundance: .
v_gene: TRBV6-2/TRBV6-3
j_gene: TRBJ2-5
CDR3nt: TGTGCCAGCACCAGTCGAAAGAAGCGGGATGAGACCCAGTACTTC
CDR3aa: CASTSRKKRDETQYF

d_gene: TRBD1
len: 13
abundance: .
v_gene: TRBV10-3
j_gene: TRBJ1-2
CDR3nt: TGTGCCATCACCCAGACAGGGGTCTATGGCTACACCTTC
CDR3aa: CAITQTGVYGYTF

d_gene: TRBD2
len: 14
abundance: many
v_gene: TRBV2
j_gene: TRBJ2-7
CDR3nt: TGTGCCAGCAGACCTACTAGCGGGGGTTACGAGCAGTACTTC
CDR3aa: CASRPTSGGYEQYF

d_gene: TRBD2
len: 15
abundance: few
v_gene: TRBV7-9
j_gene: TRBJ2-1
CDR3nt: TGTGCCAGCAGCTCGATAGCGGGGGGGTACAATGAGCAGTTCTTC
CDR3aa: CASSSIAGGYNEQFF

d_gene: .
len: 14
abundance: .
v_gene: TRBV6-2/TRBV6-3
j_gene: TRBJ1-1
CDR3nt: TGTGCCAGCGCCCGGACCGCGGCGAACACTGAAGCTTTCTTT
CDR3aa: CASARTAANTEAFF

d_gene: TRBD2
len: 16
abundance: few
v_gene: TRBV20-1
j_gene: TRBJ2-2
CDR3nt: TGCAGTGCTAGGGCCGGGACTAGCGGGTCCACCGGGGAGCTGTTTTTT
CDR3aa: CSARAGTSGSTGELFF

d_gene: .
len: 12
abundance: few
v_gene: TRBV18
j_gene: TRBJ1-1
CDR3nt: TGTGCCAGCTCCCGAGCGAACACTGAAGCTTTCTTT
CDR3aa: CASSRANTEAFF

d_gene: TRBD1
len: 15
abundance: .
v_gene: TRBV27
j_gene: TRBJ2-1
CDR3nt: TGTGCCAGCAGTTCTGGACAGGGGAGAAGAATCGAGCAGTTCTTC
CDR3aa: CASSSGQGRRIEQFF

d_gene: .
len: 13
abundance: many
v_gene: TRBV6-6
j_gene: TRBJ2-5
CDR3nt: TGTGCCAGCAGTAAAAGCCACGAAGGGACCCAGTACTTC
CDR3aa: CASSKSHEGTQYF

d_gene: TRBD2
len: 18
abundance: few
v_gene: TRBV7-3
j_gene: TRBJ2-1
CDR3nt: TGTGCCAGCAGCTCCCGTCCGCGGGGGGGTAGCTCCTACAATGAGCAGTTCTTC
CDR3aa: CASSSRPRGGSSYNEQFF

d_gene: .
len: 14
abundance: many
v_gene: TRBV27
j_gene: TRBJ2-3
CDR3nt: TGTGCCAGCAGTCCCGGACAGTTCACAGATACGCAGTATTTT
CDR3aa: CASSPGQFTDTQYF

d_gene: .
len: 15
abundance: .
v_gene: TRBV18
j_gene: TRBJ2-5
CDR3nt: TGTGCCAGCTCACCGAACGGGGACAGCGGGGAGACCCAGTACTTC
CDR3aa: CASSPNGDSGETQYF

d_gene: .
len: 14
abundance: few
v_gene: TRBV15
j_gene: TRBJ2-7
CDR3nt: TGTGCCACCAGCAGAGCCGCCCTGGCCTACGAGCAGTACTTC
CDR3aa: CATSRAALAYEQYF